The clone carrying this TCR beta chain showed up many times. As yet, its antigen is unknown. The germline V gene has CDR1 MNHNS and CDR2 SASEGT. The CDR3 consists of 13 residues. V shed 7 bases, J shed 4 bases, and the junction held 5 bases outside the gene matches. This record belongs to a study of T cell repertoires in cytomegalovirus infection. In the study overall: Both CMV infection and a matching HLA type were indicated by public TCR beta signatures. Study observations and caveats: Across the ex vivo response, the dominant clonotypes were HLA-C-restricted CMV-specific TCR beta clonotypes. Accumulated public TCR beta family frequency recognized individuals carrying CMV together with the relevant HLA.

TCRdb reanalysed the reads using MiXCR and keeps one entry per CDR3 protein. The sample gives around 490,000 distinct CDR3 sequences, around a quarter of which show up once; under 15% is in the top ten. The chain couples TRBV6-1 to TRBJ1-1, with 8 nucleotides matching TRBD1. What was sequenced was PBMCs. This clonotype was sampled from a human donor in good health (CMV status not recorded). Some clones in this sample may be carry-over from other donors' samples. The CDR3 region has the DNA TGTGCCAGCAACAGGGGGTCGGGCACTGAAGCTTTCTTT. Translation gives CASNRGSGTEAFF.